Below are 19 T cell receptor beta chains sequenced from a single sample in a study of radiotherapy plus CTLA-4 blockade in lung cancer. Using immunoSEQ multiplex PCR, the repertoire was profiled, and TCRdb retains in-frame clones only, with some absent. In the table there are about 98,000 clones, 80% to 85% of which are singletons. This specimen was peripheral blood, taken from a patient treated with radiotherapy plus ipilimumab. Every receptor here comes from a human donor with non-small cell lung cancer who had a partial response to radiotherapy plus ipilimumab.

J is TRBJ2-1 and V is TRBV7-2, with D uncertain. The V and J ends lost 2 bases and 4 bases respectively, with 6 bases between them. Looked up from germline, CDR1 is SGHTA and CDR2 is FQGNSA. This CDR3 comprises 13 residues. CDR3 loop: CASSLRVYNEQFF. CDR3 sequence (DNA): TGTGCCAGCAGCTTACGAGTTTACAATGAGCAGTTCTTC.

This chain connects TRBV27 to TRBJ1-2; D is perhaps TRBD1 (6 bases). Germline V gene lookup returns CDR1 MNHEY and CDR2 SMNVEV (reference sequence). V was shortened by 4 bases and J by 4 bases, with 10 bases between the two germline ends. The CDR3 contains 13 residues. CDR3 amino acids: CASSSRQVYGYTF. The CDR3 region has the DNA TGTGCCAGCAGTTCCCGACAGGTCTATGGCTACACCTTC.

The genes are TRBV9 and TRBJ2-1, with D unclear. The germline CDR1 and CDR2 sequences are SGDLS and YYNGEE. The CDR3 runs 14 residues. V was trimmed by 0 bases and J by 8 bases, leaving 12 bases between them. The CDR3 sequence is CASSVADGWDEQFF. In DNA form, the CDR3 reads TGTGCCAGCAGCGTAGCTGACGGGTGGGATGAGCAGTTCTTC.

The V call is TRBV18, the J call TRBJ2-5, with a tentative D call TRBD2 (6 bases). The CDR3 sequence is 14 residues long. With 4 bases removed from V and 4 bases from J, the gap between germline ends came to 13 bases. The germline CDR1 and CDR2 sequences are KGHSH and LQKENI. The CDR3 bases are TGTGCCAGCTCACGGTCTCGGGAGCCAGAGACCCAGTACTTC. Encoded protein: CASSRSREPETQYF.

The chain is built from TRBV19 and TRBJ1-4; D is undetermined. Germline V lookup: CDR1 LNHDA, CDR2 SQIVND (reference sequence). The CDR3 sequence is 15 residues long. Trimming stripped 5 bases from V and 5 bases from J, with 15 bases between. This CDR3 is CASSSLRAGNEKLFF. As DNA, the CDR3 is TGTGCCAGTAGTTCCTTGAGGGCTGGAAATGAAAAACTGTTTTTT.

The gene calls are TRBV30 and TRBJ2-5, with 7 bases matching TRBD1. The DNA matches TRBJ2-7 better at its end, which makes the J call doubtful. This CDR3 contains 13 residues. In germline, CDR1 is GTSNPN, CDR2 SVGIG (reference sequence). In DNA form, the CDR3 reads TGTGCCTGGACCCCGGGACAGAACTACGAGCAGTACTTC. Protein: CAWTPGQNYEQYF.

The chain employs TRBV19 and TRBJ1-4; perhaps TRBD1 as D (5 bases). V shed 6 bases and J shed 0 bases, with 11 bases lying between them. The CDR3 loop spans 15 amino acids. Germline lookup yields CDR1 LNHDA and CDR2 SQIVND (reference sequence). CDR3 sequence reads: CASSTTAATNEKLFF. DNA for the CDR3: TGTGCCAGTAGCACGACAGCCGCAACTAATGAAAAACTGTTTTTT.

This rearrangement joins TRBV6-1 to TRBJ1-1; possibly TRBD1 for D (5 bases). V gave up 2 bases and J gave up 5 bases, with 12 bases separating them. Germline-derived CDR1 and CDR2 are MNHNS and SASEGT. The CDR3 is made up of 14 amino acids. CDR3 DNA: TGTGCCAGCAGTGAAAACGGGGGGTATACTGAAGCTTTCTTT. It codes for CASSENGGYTEAFF.

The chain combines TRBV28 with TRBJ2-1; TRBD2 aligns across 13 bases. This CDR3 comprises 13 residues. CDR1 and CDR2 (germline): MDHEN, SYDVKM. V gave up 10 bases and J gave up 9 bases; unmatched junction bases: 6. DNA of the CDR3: TGTGCCACCGGGACTAGCGGGACCGGTGAGCAGTTCTTC. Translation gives CATGTSGTGEQFF.

The CDR3 nucleotides read TGCGCCAGCAGTGAGACTAGACAGGGGGCGGGGAAGCTGTTTTTT. Residues: CASSETRQGAGKLFF. The chain recombines TRBV10-1 with TRBJ2-2, with TRBD1 matching over 10 bases. CDR3 length: 15 residues. From germline, CDR1 is WNHNN and CDR2 SYGVQD (reference sequence). V shed 2 bases, J shed 12 bases, and the junction held 9 bases outside the gene matches.

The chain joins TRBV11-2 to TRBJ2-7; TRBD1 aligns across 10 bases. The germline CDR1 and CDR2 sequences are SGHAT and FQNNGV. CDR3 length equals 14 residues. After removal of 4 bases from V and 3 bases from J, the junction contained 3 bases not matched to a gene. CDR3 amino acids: CASSWTGGVYEQYF. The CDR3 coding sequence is TGTGCCAGCAGCTGGACAGGGGGAGTCTACGAGCAGTACTTC.

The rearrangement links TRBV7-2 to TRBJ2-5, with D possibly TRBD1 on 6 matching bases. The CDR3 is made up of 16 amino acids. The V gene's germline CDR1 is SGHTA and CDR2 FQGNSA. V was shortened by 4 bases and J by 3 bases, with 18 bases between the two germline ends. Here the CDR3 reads CASSSEGGLLKETQYF. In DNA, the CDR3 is TGTGCCAGCAGCTCCGAAGGGGGATTATTAAAAGAGACCCAGTACTTC.

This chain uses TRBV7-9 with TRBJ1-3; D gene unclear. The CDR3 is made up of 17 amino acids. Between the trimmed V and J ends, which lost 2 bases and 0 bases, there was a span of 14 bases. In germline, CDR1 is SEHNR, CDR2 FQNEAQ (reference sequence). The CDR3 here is CASSLMEAPSSGNTIYF. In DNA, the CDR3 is TGTGCCAGCAGCTTAATGGAGGCACCGAGCTCTGGAAACACCATATATTTT. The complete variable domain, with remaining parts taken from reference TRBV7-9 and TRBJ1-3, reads DTGVSQNPRHKITKRGQNVTFRCDPISEHNRLYWYRQTLGQGPEFLTYFQNEAQLEKSRLLSDRFSAERPKGSFSTLEIQRTEQGDSAMYLCASSLMEAPSSGNTIYFGEGSWLTVV.

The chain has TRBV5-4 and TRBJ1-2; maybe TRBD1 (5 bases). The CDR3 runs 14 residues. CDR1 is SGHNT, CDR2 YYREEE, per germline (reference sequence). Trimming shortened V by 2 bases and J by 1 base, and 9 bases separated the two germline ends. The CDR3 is CASSFGGVNYGYTF. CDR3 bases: TGTGCCAGCAGCTTCGGAGGGGTTAACTATGGCTACACCTTC.

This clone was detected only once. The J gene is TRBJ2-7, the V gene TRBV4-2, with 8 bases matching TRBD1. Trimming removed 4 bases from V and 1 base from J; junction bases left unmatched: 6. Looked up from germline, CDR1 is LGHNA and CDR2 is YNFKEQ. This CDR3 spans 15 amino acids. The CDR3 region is CASSLGRGQSYEQYF. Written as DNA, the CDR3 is TGTGCCAGCAGCCTTGGCAGGGGGCAGTCCTACGAGCAGTACTTC.

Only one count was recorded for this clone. The CDR3 is CASSATREAPDTQYF. CDR3 nucleotide sequence: TGTGCCAGCAGTGCTACTAGGGAGGCCCCAGATACGCAGTATTTT. The genes are TRBV6-6 and TRBJ2-3; D might be TRBD2 (6 bases). The germline CDR1 and CDR2 sequences are MNHNY and SVGAGI (reference sequence). The CDR3 has 15 amino acids. V was cut by 5 bases and J by 4 bases, with 16 bases left in between.

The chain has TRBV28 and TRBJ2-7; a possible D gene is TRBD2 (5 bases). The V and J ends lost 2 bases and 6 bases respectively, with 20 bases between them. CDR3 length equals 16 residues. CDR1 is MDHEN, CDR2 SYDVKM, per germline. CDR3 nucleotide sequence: TGTGCCAGCAGTTTAGTGGGAGAGCCCCCTGGGAGCGAGCAGTACTTC. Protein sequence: CASSLVGEPPGSEQYF.

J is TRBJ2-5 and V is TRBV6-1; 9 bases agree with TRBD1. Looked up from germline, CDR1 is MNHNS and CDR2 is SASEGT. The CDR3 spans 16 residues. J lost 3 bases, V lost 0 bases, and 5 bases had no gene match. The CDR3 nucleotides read TGTGCCAGCAGTGAAGCCGGGACAGGGATAAAAGAGACCCAGTACTTC. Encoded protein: CASSEAGTGIKETQYF.

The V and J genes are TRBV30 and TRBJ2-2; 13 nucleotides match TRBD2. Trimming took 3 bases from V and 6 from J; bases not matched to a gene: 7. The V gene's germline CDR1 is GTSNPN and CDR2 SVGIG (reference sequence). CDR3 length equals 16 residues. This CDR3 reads CAWSAGTSGTAGELFF. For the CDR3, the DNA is TGTGCCTGGAGCGCCGGGACTAGCGGGACAGCCGGGGAGCTGTTTTTT.